Shown below are 19 T cell receptor beta chains from a single sample sequenced in a study of radiotherapy plus CTLA-4 blockade in lung cancer. Assay: immunoSEQ multiplex PCR; the TCRdb copy retains only in-frame clones and omits some. The table has tens of thousands of clones, around 79% seen once; the top ten hold 8% to 9%. This sample comprised peripheral blood, obtained from a patient treated with radiotherapy plus ipilimumab. The receptors were sampled from a human donor with non-small cell lung cancer who had stable disease on radiotherapy plus ipilimumab.

The chain employs TRBV30 and TRBJ1-5; D possibly corresponds to TRBD1 (5 bases). In germline, CDR1 is GTSNPN, CDR2 SVGIG (reference sequence). Trimming took 3 bases from V and 7 from J, leaving 10 bases between them. The CDR3 contains 12 residues. CDR3 residues: CAWRGGCQPQHF. The CDR3 DNA follows: TGTGCCTGGAGGGGGGGGTGCCAGCCCCAGCATTTT. Looking up the rest from reference TRBV30 and TRBJ1-5 gives the full variable domain: SQTIHQWPATLVQPVGSPLSLECTVEGTSNPNLYWYRQAAGRGLQLLFYSVGIGQISSEVPQNLSASRPQDRQFILSSKKLLLSDSGFYLCAWRGGCQPQHFGDGTRLSIL.

The V call is TRBV27, the J call TRBJ1-1; D may be TRBD1 (5 bases). The CDR3 has 15 amino acids. Trimming left V 0 bases short and J 3 bases short, with 11 bases between. Germline V lookup: CDR1 MNHEY, CDR2 SMNVEV (reference sequence). The CDR3 loop reads CASSLSPGQYTEAFF. In nucleotides, the CDR3 is TGTGCCAGCAGTTTATCCCCAGGGCAGTACACTGAAGCTTTCTTT.

This clone was seen a handful of times. The genes are TRBV7-9 and TRBJ1-1; D remains unclear. The ends were cut back, 5 bases at V and 1 base at J, with 8 bases in the middle. Germline CDR1 reads SEHNR; CDR2 reads FQNEAQ (reference sequence). The CDR3 totals 13 residues. CDR3 coding DNA: TGTGCCAGCAGCCCCTGGGAGAACACTGAAGCTTTCTTT. Its protein product is CASSPWENTEAFF.

This clone has more than one count but fewer than ten. The chain joins TRBV7-2 to TRBJ1-6; D is unresolved. Deletions cut 1 base from V and 5 bases from J, with 12 bases between. CDR1 is SGHTA and CDR2 is FQGNSA in the germline V gene. This CDR3 has 16 amino acids. For the CDR3, the DNA is TGTGCCAGCAGCTTAGTGGCCTCCCGAAATAATTCACCCCTCCACTTT. Its protein product is CASSLVASRNNSPLHF.

The chain employs TRBV9 and TRBJ2-1, with 10 nucleotides matching TRBD1. Germline values: CDR1 SGDLS, CDR2 YYNGEE. V was clipped by 4 bases and J by 5 bases; unmatched bases: 12. The CDR3 contains 17 residues. CDR3 region: CASSPRSGQGIDNEQFF. CDR3 in DNA: TGTGCCAGCAGCCCACGTTCGGGACAGGGGATCGACAATGAGCAGTTCTTC.

The chain recombines TRBV29-1 with TRBJ2-7; 10 bases line up with TRBD1. Germline loops: CDR1 SQVTM, CDR2 ANQGSEA. CDR3 length: 13 amino acids. The ends lost 6 bases at V and 6 bases at J; junction bases unmatched: 8. The CDR3 region is CSVGDRGRGEQYF. The CDR3, as DNA: TGCAGCGTCGGGGACAGGGGAAGAGGCGAGCAGTACTTC.

The chain carries TRBV6-6 and TRBJ2-2; TRBD2 matches 9 bases. The V gene end was trimmed by 5 bases and the J gene end by 10 bases; junction bases not matched to a gene: 14. The CDR3 totals 16 residues. CDR1 and CDR2 (germline): MNHNY, SVGAGI (reference sequence). The CDR3, as DNA: TGTGCCAGCAGTCCCCGTGGCGGGGGGGCCTCTGAGGAGCTGTTTTTT. Translation: CASSPRGGGASEELFF.

This chain connects TRBV6-5 to TRBJ1-2; weak D call: TRBD1 (6 bases). The CDR3 consists of 14 residues. Germline lookup yields CDR1 MNHEY and CDR2 SVGAGI. Trimming took off 6 bases at V and 2 bases at J, with 13 bases between the two ends. CDR3 DNA sequence: TGTGCCAGCAGGAGGGGGGCGCGAAACTATGGCTACACCTTC. Translating it yields CASRRGARNYGYTF.

The chain employs TRBV30 and TRBJ1-1; D may be TRBD1 (6 bases). Germline lookup yields CDR1 GTSNPN and CDR2 SVGIG (reference sequence). Trimming took off 3 bases at V and 0 bases at J, with 11 bases between the two ends. There are 14 residues in the CDR3. CDR3 loop: CAWSAGEVNTEAFF. CDR3 DNA sequence: TGTGCCTGGAGCGCAGGGGAGGTGAACACTGAAGCTTTCTTT. Based on the CDR3 plus reference TRBV30 and TRBJ1-1, the full variable domain is SQTIHQWPATLVQPVGSPLSLECTVEGTSNPNLYWYRQAAGRGLQLLFYSVGIGQISSEVPQNLSASRPQDRQFILSSKKLLLSDSGFYLCAWSAGEVNTEAFFGQGTRLTVV.

This clone was found once. The junction differs from germline at one of its ends, possibly a read error. V is TRBV6-1 and J is TRBJ2-5; 9 bases fit TRBD2. The CDR3 is 17 amino acids. Germline V CDR1 and CDR2: MNHNS, SASEGT. Here the CDR3 reads CASSESFSGRYQEIQYF. The CDR3 coding sequence is TGTGCCAGCAGTGAATCGTTCAGCGGGAGGTACCAAGAGATCCAGTACTTC.

The chain joins TRBV28 to TRBJ2-2, with 10 nucleotides matching TRBD1. CDR1 MDHEN and CDR2 SYDVKM come from the germline V gene. J lost 3 bases, V lost 5 bases, and 6 bases had no gene match. The CDR3 has 16 amino acids. Here the CDR3 DNA reads TGTGCCAGCAGTACTGGACAGGGGGTTTACACCGGGGAGCTGTTTTTT. Translated: CASSTGQGVYTGELFF.

J is TRBJ1-1 and V is TRBV7-2; no clear D gene. The CDR3 is 14 residues long. The V gene's germline CDR1 is SGHTA and CDR2 FQGNSA. The germline V and J ends were trimmed by 0 bases and 1 base, with 6 bases remaining between them. CDR3 DNA: TGTGCCAGCAGCTTAGCTGGAGGGAACACTGAAGCTTTCTTT. The encoded protein is CASSLAGGNTEAFF.

V and J are TRBV19 and TRBJ2-5, with D hard to call. The CDR3 consists of 14 residues. Germline loops: CDR1 LNHDA, CDR2 SQIVND (reference sequence). Trimming took off 6 bases at V and 7 bases at J, with 18 bases between the two ends. Here the CDR3 DNA reads TGTGCCAGTAGCCTCGGGCCCCGCAAGGGGACCCAGTACTTC. It encodes CASSLGPRKGTQYF.

The chain uses TRBV18 and TRBJ2-7, with TRBD1 identical over 10 bases. V trimming: 3 bases; J trimming: 5 bases; junction bases outside the gene matches: 7. The CDR3 runs 15 residues. Germline values: CDR1 KGHSH, CDR2 LQKENI. In nucleotides, the CDR3 is TGTGCCAGCTCACCTCCGGGACAGGGGAACGACGAGCAGTACTTC. It is translated as CASSPPGQGNDEQYF.

The chain is built from TRBV5-6 and TRBJ2-3; 9 bases align to TRBD1. CDR1 is SGHDT, CDR2 YYEEEE, per germline. J gave up 8 bases and V 4 bases, and 8 bases lay outside the gene matches. The CDR3 runs to 14 residues. CDR3 amino acids: CASSPQGAKGTQYF. CDR3 nucleotides: TGTGCCAGCAGCCCACAGGGGGCGAAGGGTACGCAGTATTTT.

The chain combines TRBV19 with TRBJ1-6, with a possible D match to TRBD1 (5 bases). The V and J ends lost 3 bases and 5 bases respectively, with 11 bases between them. This CDR3 spans 15 amino acids. CDR1 LNHDA and CDR2 SQIVND come from the germline V gene (reference sequence). CDR3 region: CASSIGRGDNSPLHF. The CDR3 coding sequence is TGTGCCAGTAGTATCGGCAGAGGGGATAATTCACCCCTCCACTTT.

The gene calls are TRBV19 and TRBJ2-3; 7 bases fit TRBD1. Unmatched junction bases numbered 9, after V lost 4 bases and J lost 2 bases. The CDR3 loop spans 16 amino acids. Germline-derived CDR1 and CDR2 are LNHDA and SQIVND (reference sequence). The CDR3 loop is CASSSSQGRTTDTQYF. For the CDR3, the DNA is TGTGCCAGTAGTAGCTCACAGGGGCGGACCACAGATACGCAGTATTTT.

A few counts support this clone. This rearrangement joins TRBV7-9 to TRBJ1-5; no definite D call. This CDR3 has 14 residues. CDR1 and CDR2 (germline): SEHNR, FQNEAQ (reference sequence). Deletions cut 1 base from V and 3 bases from J, with 7 bases between. CDR3 DNA sequence: TGTGCCAGCAGCTTAGAGAGGAACAATCAGCCCCAGCATTTT. Amino acids: CASSLERNNQPQHF.

The chain uses TRBV6-1 and TRBJ1-1; 7 bases line up with TRBD1. From germline, CDR1 is MNHNS and CDR2 SASEGT. The CDR3 is 11 amino acids. The trim removed 7 bases at V and 8 bases at J, leaving 4 bases unmatched. The CDR3 is CASTVTGEAFF. The CDR3 DNA reads as TGTGCCAGCACCGTGACAGGGGAAGCTTTCTTT.